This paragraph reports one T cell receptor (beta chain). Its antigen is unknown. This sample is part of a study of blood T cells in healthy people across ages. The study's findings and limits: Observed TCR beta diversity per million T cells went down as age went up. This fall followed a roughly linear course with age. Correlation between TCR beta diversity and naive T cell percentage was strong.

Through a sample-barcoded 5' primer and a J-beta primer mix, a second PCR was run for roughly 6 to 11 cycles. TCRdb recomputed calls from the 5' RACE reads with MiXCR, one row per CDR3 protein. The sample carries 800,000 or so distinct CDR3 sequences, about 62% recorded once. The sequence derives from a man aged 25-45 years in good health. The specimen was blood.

DNA for the CDR3: TGTGCCAGCAGTCACGGCAGGGATGAGCAGTTCTTC. Amino acid sequence: CASSHGRDEQFF. V is TRBV6-5 and J is TRBJ2-1, with D perhaps matching TRBD1 (5 bases). Germline loops: CDR1 MNHEY, CDR2 SVGAGI. V gave up 5 bases and J gave up 8 bases, with 10 bases separating them. The CDR3 runs to 12 residues.